This note documents a single T cell receptor beta chain sequence. Its target is not known. V was cut by 2 bases and J by 3 bases, with 8 bases left in between. CDR3 length equals 13 residues. The V gene's germline CDR1 is SGHVS and CDR2 FQNEAQ. Stated treatment: oral pan-JAK inhibitor, 5-10 mg twice daily. This specimen belongs to a study of CD8+ T cells in alopecia areata. Notes on the study in general: The study found higher clonality in lesional than normal scalp, especially in alopecia totalis/universalis. Scalp sample data also include resident alphabeta T cells from normal skin. Patients shared TCRs less clearly than mice did, possibly owing to HLA.

Extracted RNA was reverse transcribed into cDNA, the sequencing template. Profiling relied on immunoSEQ multiplex PCR, and the TCRdb table lists in-frame clones only, not all of them. The sample records around 70,000 clones, over 25% being singletons. Sequenced here: CD8+ T cells sorted from blood, sampled at week 4, from a patient treated with tofacitinib. The gene calls are TRBV7-8 and TRBJ2-7; D uncertain. The clonotype comes from a human donor with alopecia areata. In DNA form, the CDR3 reads TGTGCCAGCAGCTTACAGCAGAACTACGAGCAGTACTTC. As protein: CASSLQQNYEQYF.